This T cell receptor (beta chain) was captured in a study of T cells in Graves' hyperthyroidism and ophthalmopathy. Whole-study context: Once the initial diagnosis was made, peripheral blood was obtained before any treatment.

Graves' hyperthyroidism is called stable when ophthalmopathy does not progress within 18 months. A roughly 9.3 ml volume of fresh peripheral blood provided the PBMCs. This clonotype was detected many times. Germline V CDR1 and CDR2: DFQATT, SNEGSKA (reference sequence). The V gene lost 3 bases and the J gene lost 3 bases, with 15 bases spanning the gap. CDR3 length: 14 residues. Researchers took RNA transcripts and amplified the TCR beta CDR3 regions from them. TCR CDR3 regions were first amplified by RT-PCR with HTBI primers. One entry per CDR3 protein results from TCRdb running MiXCR on the multiplex PCR reads. In the table there are about 350,000 distinct CDR3 sequences, more than 11% of which are singletons.

The receptor was derived from a woman in her thirties with Graves' hyperthyroidism. The chain links TRBV20-1 to TRBJ2-7; D unresolved. The source material was blood. The CDR3 region has the DNA TGCAGTGCTAGGGAGCCCTGGGGATTCTACGAGCAGTACTTC. Translated, it gives CSAREPWGFYEQYF.